This T cell receptor beta chain was captured by sequencing in a study of blood T cell repertoires in COVID-19. The CDR3 extends over 13 amino acids. The germline gives CDR1 MNHEY, CDR2 SVGAGI. The trim removed 8 bases at V and 7 bases at J, leaving 7 bases unmatched. Assay used: immunoSEQ multiplex PCR; TCRdb lists only in-frame clones, some missing. Here the sample spans approximately 65,000 clones, 80% to 90% being singletons. What was sequenced was peripheral blood. The clonotype was recovered from a man between 35 and 55 years old with acute or convalescent COVID-19. This chain links TRBV6-5 with TRBJ2-2; 7 positions match TRBD2. This CDR3 reads CASVRREGGELFF. The CDR3 coding sequence is TGTGCCAGCGTTAGGAGGGAGGGCGGGGAGCTGTTTTTT.